These 14 T cell receptor beta chains were sequenced from one sample in a study of T cells in localized non-small cell lung cancer. Libraries were prepared by immunoSEQ multiplex PCR; TCRdb keeps only in-frame clonotypes and omits some of them. The sample carries some 1,600 clones, over 20% recorded once. This sample comprised normal lung tissue next to the tumor, obtained before any cancer treatment. The receptors stem from a woman between 40 and 69 years old with stage I lung adenocarcinoma.

Within the sample, this clone is medium-sized. The genes are TRBV6-8 and TRBJ2-1; TRBD2 aligns across 12 bases. The V segment lost 5 bases and the J segment 8 bases; nucleotides outside the gene matches: 10. Germline V gene data show CDR1 as MNHGY and CDR2 as SAAAGT. The CDR3 runs 16 residues. The CDR3 reads CASSDGLAGGSYEQFF. The CDR3 DNA sequence: TGTGCCAGCAGTGACGGGCTAGCGGGAGGGAGCTATGAGCAGTTCTTC.

The V and J genes are TRBV6-8 and TRBJ2-7, with 7 nucleotides matching TRBD1. V shed 5 bases, J shed 2 bases, and the junction held 3 bases outside the gene matches. The germline V gene has CDR1 MNHGY and CDR2 SAAAGT. The CDR3 loop spans 13 amino acids. DNA of the CDR3: TGTGCCAGCAGTAGACAGGGTCCCTACGAGCAGTACTTC. Amino acid sequence: CASSRQGPYEQYF.

This clone has at least ten counts. CDR3 protein: CASSRTSGGASFDEQFF. Here the CDR3 DNA reads TGTGCCAGCAGTCGGACTAGCGGGGGGGCTTCTTTCGATGAGCAGTTCTTC. The chain couples TRBV6-8 to TRBJ2-1, with 15 bases that match TRBD2. Trimming took 5 bases from V and 8 from J; bases not matched to a gene: 10. The CDR3 loop spans 17 amino acids. The germline gives CDR1 MNHGY, CDR2 SAAAGT.

Worth noting for this clone: Other DNA variants within this sample encode the same CDR3. This sequence joins TRBV6-8 and TRBJ2-7; D is uncertain. Germline lookup yields CDR1 MNHGY and CDR2 SAAAGT. This CDR3 spans 12 amino acids. The V and J ends lost 6 bases and 5 bases respectively, with 11 bases between them. The CDR3 coding sequence is TGTGCCAGCAGCCCAGGTTTTGACGAGCAGTACTTC. Encoded protein: CASSPGFDEQYF.

The chain couples TRBV29-1 to TRBJ2-1; 11 nucleotides match TRBD2. Germline trimming cut 7 bases from V and 6 bases from J; bases unmatched to any gene: 8. The CDR3 consists of 14 residues. Germline V CDR1 and CDR2: SQVTM, ANQGSEA. CDR3 in amino acids: CSAAGTSGTNEQFF. CDR3 coding DNA: TGCAGCGCTGCTGGGACTAGCGGCACCAATGAGCAGTTCTTC.

V is TRBV6-8 and J is TRBJ2-5; 7 bases line up with TRBD1. Per the germline V gene, CDR1 is MNHGY and CDR2 is SAAAGT. With V trimmed by 2 bases and J by 5 bases, 8 bases remained unmatched. This CDR3 is built from 15 residues. The CDR3 DNA reads as TGTGCCAGCAGTTACAGGGGGCTCGGTGGGGAGACCCAGTACTTC. The encoded protein is CASSYRGLGGETQYF.

The chain employs TRBV6-8 and TRBJ1-2, with 11 positions matching TRBD1. The length of the CDR3 is 15 residues. The V gene's germline CDR1 is MNHGY and CDR2 SAAAGT. With V trimmed by 5 bases and J by 0 bases, 2 bases remained unmatched. CDR3 in DNA: TGTGCCAGCAGTGCGGGACAGGGGGCTAACTATGGCTACACCTTC. This encodes CASSAGQGANYGYTF.

By sample fraction, this clone is medium-sized. V usage is TRBV6-1 and J usage is TRBJ1-1, with 9 nucleotides matching TRBD1. The V and J ends lost 0 bases and 4 bases, in that order; junction bases with no gene match: 6. The CDR3 length is 16 residues. CDR1 is MNHNS and CDR2 is SASEGT in the germline V gene. The chain's CDR3 is CASSEAETGGITEAFF. The CDR3 DNA follows: TGTGCCAGCAGTGAAGCAGAGACAGGGGGTATCACTGAAGCTTTCTTT.

This clone has a handful of counts. The chain combines TRBV6-8 with TRBJ1-5, with D perhaps TRBD1 (6 bases). The CDR3 extends over 15 amino acids. Germline V lookup: CDR1 MNHGY, CDR2 SAAAGT. With 8 bases removed from V and 3 bases from J, the gap between germline ends came to 17 bases. For the CDR3, the DNA is TGTGCCAGCCGACCCCCAGGGGACCCCAATCAGCCCCAGCATTTT. Residues: CASRPPGDPNQPQHF.

This clone showed up just a few times. CDR3 nucleotides: TGTGCCACCAGCAGAGAGTTGAGCGGGGGGGCGGAGACCCAGTACTTC. Translating it yields CATSRELSGGAETQYF. The J gene is TRBJ2-5, the V gene TRBV15, with 10 bases aligning to TRBD2. The J segment lost 5 bases and the V segment lost 0 bases, leaving 6 bases of the junction unmatched. The CDR3 totals 16 residues. Germline CDR1 and CDR2: LNHNV and YYDKDF (reference sequence).

This clone came up a few times. The chain has TRBV18 and TRBJ2-7, with a tentative D call TRBD2 (5 bases). Germline CDR1 and CDR2: KGHSH and LQKENI. The CDR3 has 15 residues. Deletions cut 3 bases from V and 0 bases from J, with 12 bases between. The CDR3, as DNA: TGTGCCAGCTCACCGAGGGAGACTCGCTCCTACGAGCAGTACTTC. This encodes CASSPRETRSYEQYF.

This clone occurred a few times. This chain's CDR3 is CASSLTGGRASQETQYF. CDR3 DNA: TGTGCCAGCAGTCTCACAGGGGGGAGGGCTTCTCAAGAGACCCAGTACTTC. V gene TRBV6-8 combines with J gene TRBJ2-5, with a tentative D call TRBD1 (8 bases). Trimming pared 5 bases from V and 2 bases from J, leaving 21 bases between. The germline gives CDR1 MNHGY, CDR2 SAAAGT. The CDR3 covers 17 residues.

By sample share, this clone is large. This chain joins TRBV11-3 and TRBJ1-1; 8 bases map to TRBD1. Trimming at V came to 3 bases and at J to 1 base, leaving 10 bases not matched to a gene. The germline gives CDR1 SGHNT, CDR2 YENEEA. The CDR3 consists of 17 residues. CDR3 loop: CASSFGQGDVGNTEAFF. The CDR3 DNA reads as TGTGCCAGCAGCTTTGGACAGGGTGATGTAGGGAACACTGAAGCTTTCTTT.

The chain recombines TRBV6-8 with TRBJ2-2; TRBD1 is a possible D gene (5 bases). V was trimmed by 10 bases and J by 6 bases, leaving 15 bases between them. The germline CDR1 and CDR2 sequences are MNHGY and SAAAGT. The CDR3 is made up of 13 amino acids. In DNA, the CDR3 is TGTGCCATCCAGGGCCTGGGGTCCGGGGAGCTGTTTTTT. Translation: CAIQGLGSGELFF.